These 8 T cell receptor beta chains were all obtained from the same sample, sequenced in a study of control samples from healthy donors and cancer patients. Sequenced by immunoSEQ multiplex PCR; TCRdb stores in-frame clones only, minus some. The table shows 150,000 or so clones, with about nine tenths occurring only once. The material sequenced was blood. The receptors originated from a woman between 45 and 65 years old in good health.

The chain employs TRBV5-4 and TRBJ2-3; possible D gene TRBD1, 5 bases. Per germline, CDR1 SGHNT and CDR2 YYREEE (reference sequence). V lost 2 bases, J lost 4 bases, and 8 bases lay in between. This CDR3 has 13 residues. CDR3 sequence (DNA): TGTGCCAGCAGCTTAGGGGCGGCAGATACGCAGTATTTT. It yields the protein CASSLGAADTQYF.

The chain links TRBV21-1 to TRBJ1-2. TRBV21-1 is tagged as a pseudogene. The CDR3 runs 14 residues. The CDR3, as DNA: TGTGCCAGCAGCAAAGCCTCCGTCCTTCGAGGCTACACCTTC. This codes for CASSKASVLRGYTF.

The V gene is TRBV6-1, the J gene TRBJ2-1; 15 bases are shared with TRBD2. Trimming took 4 bases from V and 4 from J; bases not matched to a gene: 5. This CDR3 region has 17 residues. Germline CDR1 MNHNS, CDR2 SASEGT. CDR3 in DNA: TGTGCCAGCAGTGGGGGGACTAGCGGGAGGATGTACAATGAGCAGTTCTTC. Translating gives CASSGGTSGRMYNEQFF.

The chain joins TRBV15 to TRBJ1-1; D remains unclear. Germline V lookup: CDR1 LNHNV, CDR2 YYDKDF (reference sequence). V dropped 0 bases and J dropped 1 base, with 9 bases sitting between them. CDR3 size: 15 residues. The CDR3 reads CATSRDVGKNTEAFF. CDR3 bases: TGTGCCACCAGCAGAGATGTCGGAAAGAACACTGAAGCTTTCTTT.

The chain uses TRBV24-1 and TRBJ2-1; D call uncertain. Trimming removed 6 bases from V and 4 bases from J, with 9 bases in between. The length of the CDR3 is 13 residues. From germline, CDR1 is KGHDR and CDR2 SFDVKD. The CDR3 loop reads CATSSAIYNEQFF. The CDR3, as DNA: TGTGCCACCAGTTCGGCCATTTACAATGAGCAGTTCTTC.

The rearrangement joins TRBV28 to TRBJ1-1; 10 positions agree with TRBD1. V dropped 6 bases and J dropped 0; count of bases not matched to a gene: 10. The CDR3 covers 17 residues. Germline loops: CDR1 MDHEN, CDR2 SYDVKM. This chain's CDR3 is CASRRQGAVFMNTEAFF. CDR3 DNA: TGTGCCAGCAGGAGACAGGGGGCCGTTTTCATGAACACTGAAGCTTTCTTT.

On this clone: Other DNA variants within this sample encode the same CDR3. J is TRBJ1-2 and V is TRBV18; D gene unclear. V shed 0 bases and J shed 3 bases, with 8 bases lying between them. The CDR3 is 14 amino acids. Germline V CDR1 and CDR2: KGHSH, LQKENI. DNA for the CDR3: TGTGCCAGCTCACCACCGAGCGCAGACTATGGCTACACCTTC. Protein: CASSPPSADYGYTF.

This rearrangement joins TRBV28 to TRBJ1-5; no firm D call. There are 14 residues in the CDR3. Trimming left V 10 bases short and J 4 bases short, with 17 bases between. Per germline, CDR1 MDHEN and CDR2 SYDVKM. The CDR3 sequence is CANPADSKNQPQHF. The CDR3 nucleotides are TGTGCCAACCCCGCGGACTCGAAAAATCAGCCCCAGCATTTT.